The subject of this entry is one T cell receptor (beta chain). V was shortened by 4 bases and J by 5 bases, with 11 bases between the two germline ends. Germline CDR1 reads MGHRA; CDR2 reads YSYEKL. The CDR3 loop spans 13 amino acids. The data were produced by immunoSEQ multiplex PCR, yet TCRdb's version contains in-frame clones alone and is incomplete. This sample has 65,000 to 85,000 clones; roughly 98% occur once, and the top ten carry 0.12% to 0.15%. The source of the sample is a study of technical replicates of blood from several donors. The sequenced sample was T cells isolated from PBMCs. This TCR was recovered from a human donor in good health. The rearrangement links TRBV4-1 to TRBJ2-5, with a tentative D call TRBD2 (6 bases). CDR3 sequence: CASSRLVRETQYF. CDR3 sequence (DNA): TGCGCCAGCAGCCGACTAGTTCGGGAGACCCAGTACTTC.